Listed here are 25 T cell receptor beta chains from one sample, sequenced in a study of blood T cell repertoires in COVID-19. Some clones are missing from TCRdb's copy, which holds only in-frame ones; the method was immunoSEQ multiplex PCR. The table shows a few hundred thousand clones, with more than 75% occurring only once. Sequencing input: PBMCs or T cells enriched from blood (not recorded which). The receptors here all came from a man between 40 and 49 years old in a cohort exposed to, infected with or recovered from COVID-19 (not recorded which).

The V call is TRBV5-1, the J call TRBJ2-1; 10 bases match TRBD1. Germline CDR1 and CDR2: SGHRS and YFSETQ. This CDR3 comprises 15 residues. V lost 3 bases, J lost 8 bases, and 8 bases stayed unmatched. This CDR3 reads CASSSSDRGIDEQFF. The CDR3 bases are TGCGCCAGCAGCTCTTCGGACAGGGGGATCGATGAGCAGTTCTTC. Complete variable domain (other parts from reference TRBV5-1 and TRBJ2-1): KAGVTQTPRYLIKTRGQQVTLSCSPISGHRSVSWYQQTPGQGLQFLFEYFSETQRNKGNFPGRFSGRQFSNSRSEMNVSTLELGDSALYLCASSSSDRGIDEQFFGPGTRLTVL.

The V call is TRBV7-9, the J call TRBJ2-1, with 10 bases aligning to TRBD2. Germline lookup yields CDR1 SEHNR and CDR2 FQNEAQ (reference sequence). Trimming at V came to 5 bases and at J to 2 bases, leaving 12 bases not matched to a gene. The CDR3 contains 18 residues. This CDR3 is CASSQDLAGGPPYNEQFF. Written as DNA, the CDR3 is TGTGCCAGCAGCCAGGACTTAGCGGGAGGCCCTCCCTACAATGAGCAGTTCTTC.

The chain links TRBV27 to TRBJ1-1; 7 nucleotides line up with TRBD1. The V and J ends lost 5 bases and 1 base, in that order; junction bases with no gene match: 10. Germline assignment: CDR1 MNHEY and CDR2 SMNVEV (reference sequence). The CDR3 loop spans 16 amino acids. CDR3 amino acids: CASSPRDSLPNTEAFF. DNA for the CDR3: TGTGCCAGCAGTCCTAGGGACAGCCTCCCGAACACTGAAGCTTTCTTT.

V is TRBV6-4 and J is TRBJ1-1; unclear D gene. Deletions cut 4 bases from V and 1 base from J, with 10 bases between. CDR3 size: 14 residues. Germline V gene data show CDR1 as MRHNA and CDR2 as SNTAGT. CDR3 in amino acids: CASSVSAENTEAFF. The DNA of the CDR3 is TGTGCCAGCAGTGTATCGGCGGAGAACACTGAAGCTTTCTTT.

This clone was detected once. The genes are TRBV5-1 and TRBJ1-3; D might be TRBD1 (5 bases). The germline V gene encodes CDR1 SGHRS and CDR2 YFSETQ. CDR3 length equals 15 residues. V was clipped by 2 bases and J by 0 bases, with 9 bases between them. The CDR3, as DNA: TGCGCCAGCAGCTTCGCGGGGGTCTCTGGAAACACCATATATTTT. It yields the protein CASSFAGVSGNTIYF.

This chain joins TRBV19 and TRBJ2-7, with 11 bases lining up with TRBD2. This CDR3 comprises 17 residues. Germline values: CDR1 LNHDA, CDR2 SQIVND (reference sequence). V gave up 7 bases and J gave up 2 bases; unmatched junction bases: 13. CDR3 sequence reads: CASTHRAGTSGTYEQYF. The DNA of the CDR3 is TGTGCCAGTACCCATCGCGCCGGGACTAGCGGAACCTACGAGCAGTACTTC.

This chain links TRBV11-2 with TRBJ2-5; 8 nucleotides align to TRBD1. Germline CDR1 reads SGHAT; CDR2 reads FQNNGV. V was pared by 3 bases and J by 5 bases, with 11 bases of the junction left unmatched. CDR3 length equals 16 residues. CDR3 nucleotide sequence: TGTGCCAGCAGCTTCCTGGCAGGGGGCTTCGGGGAGACCCAGTACTTC. The encoded protein is CASSFLAGGFGETQYF.

V and J are TRBV5-1 and TRBJ1-4; D remains unclear. Between the trimmed V and J ends, which lost 0 bases and 3 bases, there was a span of 6 bases. CDR1 is SGHRS and CDR2 is YFSETQ in the germline V gene. The CDR3 runs to 14 residues. CDR3 nucleotides: TGCGCCAGCAGCTTGGCGGGTCCTAATGAAAAACTGTTTTTT. Residues: CASSLAGPNEKLFF. The whole variable domain, remainder taken from reference TRBV5-1 and TRBJ1-4, is KAGVTQTPRYLIKTRGQQVTLSCSPISGHRSVSWYQQTPGQGLQFLFEYFSETQRNKGNFPGRFSGRQFSNSRSEMNVSTLELGDSALYLCASSLAGPNEKLFFGSGTQLSVL.

This clone has only a few counts. The chain recombines TRBV5-8 with TRBJ2-2; TRBD1 is a possible D gene (6 bases). V lost 5 bases and J 1 base, leaving 9 bases between the germline ends. Germline CDR1 is SGHTS and CDR2 is YDEGEE. This CDR3 has 14 residues. CDR3 residues: CASRWGQNTGELFF. CDR3 nucleotide sequence: TGTGCCAGCAGATGGGGACAGAACACCGGGGAGCTGTTTTTT.

The genes are TRBV5-1 and TRBJ2-1; 8 nucleotides agree with TRBD2. Looked up from germline, CDR1 is SGHRS and CDR2 is YFSETQ. V gave up 0 bases and J gave up 4 bases; unmatched junction bases: 6. The CDR3 is made up of 16 amino acids. The CDR3 sequence: CASSLGGSGVYNEQFF. In nucleotides, the CDR3 is TGCGCCAGCAGCTTGGGCGGTAGCGGGGTTTACAATGAGCAGTTCTTC.

V is TRBV6-2 or TRBV6-3 and J is TRBJ2-2; D unresolved. CDR3 length: 13 amino acids. Trimming cost V 2 bases and J 7 bases, with 8 bases left between them. Per germline, CDR1 MNHEY and CDR2 SVGEGT. CDR3 sequence (DNA): TGTGCCAGCAGTTACGAGGCCTACGGGGAGCTGTTTTTT. Its translation is CASSYEAYGELFF.

This clone was counted between two and nine times. The chain employs TRBV27 and TRBJ1-5; 8 bases are a match to TRBD1. CDR3 length: 15 amino acids. The germline V gene encodes CDR1 MNHEY and CDR2 SMNVEV (reference sequence). Trimming took 2 bases from V and 6 from J; bases not matched to a gene: 6. CDR3 residues: CASSLTGQGSQPQHF. The CDR3 region has the DNA TGTGCCAGCAGTTTAACCGGACAGGGTAGTCAGCCCCAGCATTTT.

This chain connects TRBV9 to TRBJ2-7; TRBD1 aligns across 9 bases. Trimming cost V 4 bases and J 3 bases; bases outside gene matches: 5. Germline CDR1 SGDLS, CDR2 YYNGEE. The CDR3 has 14 residues. CDR3 nucleotide sequence: TGTGCCAGCAGCAAGGGACAGGGAAACTACGAGCAGTACTTC. Translated, it gives CASSKGQGNYEQYF.

J is TRBJ2-3 and V is TRBV24-1; TRBD2 matches at 10 bases. Germline V CDR1 and CDR2: KGHDR, SFDVKD. J gave up 4 bases and V 3 bases, and 3 bases lay outside the gene matches. CDR3 length: 15 amino acids. The CDR3 region is CATSDGAGGPDTQYF. The DNA for the CDR3 is TGTGCCACCAGTGATGGAGCGGGAGGGCCAGATACGCAGTATTTT.

The V gene is TRBV19, the J gene TRBJ1-1, with a tentative D call TRBD1 (5 bases). The CDR3 has 18 residues. Germline values: CDR1 LNHDA, CDR2 SQIVND (reference sequence). Trimming left V 9 bases short and J 0 bases short, with 26 bases between. The CDR3 bases are TGTGCCAGGCGGTGGGGGGACCCCGACCCCCCGATGAACACTGAAGCTTTCTTT. As protein: CARRWGDPDPPMNTEAFF.

This clone was recorded once. The chain links TRBV19 to TRBJ1-1; TRBD1 aligns across 7 bases. Trimming removed 1 base from V and 0 bases from J; junction bases left unmatched: 2. Germline assignment: CDR1 LNHDA and CDR2 SQIVND (reference sequence). This CDR3 comprises 15 residues. CDR3 nucleotides: TGTGCCAGTAGTATAGGCAGGGGGTTGAACACTGAAGCTTTCTTT. Its protein is CASSIGRGLNTEAFF.

V usage is TRBV19 and J usage is TRBJ2-1; TRBD2 agrees at 14 bases. The junction had 6 bases not matched to a gene; V was cut back by 7 bases and J by 10 bases. The CDR3 contains 14 residues. Per germline, CDR1 LNHDA and CDR2 SQIVND (reference sequence). The CDR3 DNA reads as TGTGCCAGTAAGACTAGCGGGAGGGCCGGAGAGCAGTTCTTC. The encoded protein is CASKTSGRAGEQFF.

In its sample, this clone was seen a few times. The chain is built from TRBV6-1 and TRBJ2-5; D is perhaps TRBD1 (6 bases). CDR1 is MNHNS and CDR2 is SASEGT in the germline V gene. V shed 3 bases and J shed 0 bases, with 11 bases lying between them. The CDR3 has 15 amino acids. The CDR3 DNA is TGTGCCAGCAGTGAGGGGGCTGGCAACCAAGAGACCCAGTACTTC. This gives the protein CASSEGAGNQETQYF.

J is TRBJ2-3 and V is TRBV28, with D maybe TRBD2 (5 bases). Trimming cost V 7 bases and J 1 base, with 9 bases left between them. CDR1 MDHEN and CDR2 SYDVKM come from the germline V gene. CDR3 length: 13 residues. The CDR3 DNA follows: TGTGCCAGCACGGGGTGGGGCACAGATACGCAGTATTTT. This gives the protein CASTGWGTDTQYF.

This clone was seen once. The V gene is TRBV21-1, the J gene TRBJ2-2; TRBD2, the table's D call, was not compared with the DNA. TRBV21-1 constitutes a pseudogene. The CDR3 has 15 amino acids. CDR3: CASSREGSDYGELFF. The CDR3 bases are TGTGCCAGCAGCCGGGAGGGTAGCGATTACGGGGAGCTGTTTTTT.

The CDR3 sequence is CASSLGGLAGSTDTQYF. Written as DNA, the CDR3 is TGTGCCAGCAGCTTAGGAGGACTAGCGGGGAGCACAGATACGCAGTATTTT. The rearrangement joins TRBV7-9 to TRBJ2-3; TRBD2 matches at 12 bases. Germline lookup yields CDR1 SEHNR and CDR2 FQNEAQ (reference sequence). The CDR3 has 17 amino acids. Losses at the gene ends were 1 base for V and 0 bases for J; bases not matched to a gene: 2.

In its sample, this clone was seen a few times. V usage is TRBV10-1 and J usage is TRBJ2-1; 8 bases are a match to TRBD2. Per germline, CDR1 WNHNN and CDR2 SYGVQD (reference sequence). The CDR3 consists of 17 residues. With 2 bases clipped from V and 6 bases from J, the junction kept 12 bases outside the gene matches. As DNA, the CDR3 is TGCGCCAGCAGTGAGGCGGGACTAGTCCGGGGGTTCAATGAGCAGTTCTTC. This translates into CASSEAGLVRGFNEQFF.

The sample holds a few counts of this clone. The chain joins TRBV19 to TRBJ1-2; TRBD1 might be the D (5 bases). Trimming shortened V by 6 bases and J by 8 bases, and 10 bases separated the two germline ends. There are 11 residues in the CDR3. From germline, CDR1 is LNHDA and CDR2 SQIVND (reference sequence). The CDR3 sequence: CASRRGLGYTF. CDR3 DNA: TGTGCCAGTAGAAGGGGCTTGGGCTACACCTTC.

V is TRBV5-1 and J is TRBJ2-7; weak D call: TRBD2 (6 bases). V was cut by 0 bases and J by 6 bases, with 13 bases left in between. Germline CDR1 and CDR2: SGHRS and YFSETQ. The CDR3 runs 14 residues. CDR3 DNA: TGCGCCAGCAGCTTGGGCCGGGCCGGGGGCGAGCAGTACTTC. Translation gives CASSLGRAGGEQYF.

V usage is TRBV12-5 and J usage is TRBJ2-2; TRBD1 is a possible D gene (6 bases). This CDR3 region has 18 residues. Germline V gene data show CDR1 as LGHNT and CDR2 as FRNRAP. With 0 bases removed from V and 0 bases from J, the gap between germline ends came to 14 bases. CDR3 sequence reads: CASGLVKKGETNTGELFF. As DNA, the CDR3 is TGTGCTAGTGGTTTGGTGAAAAAGGGGGAGACGAACACCGGGGAGCTGTTTTTT.